This TCR beta chain was captured in a study of identical twins. Each cDNA held unique molecular identifiers, and template switching gave it a universal primer site. TCRdb fed the 5' RACE reads into MiXCR, producing one record per CDR3 protein. Of around 280,000 distinct CDR3 sequences in the sample, about 8.1% were seen once. Worth noting for this clonotype: The antigen is unknown.

Overall study results and limits: Excess twin sharing in beta out-of-frame sequences was weaker. For cord blood, abundant beta clonotypes had fewer insertions, unlike memory repertoires, which showed none.

The CDR3 is 16 residues long. Trimming at V came to 6 bases and at J to 10 bases, leaving 13 bases not matched to a gene. CDR1 and CDR2 from the germline V gene are MNHEY and SMNVEV (reference sequence). These data were also filed under a second study, of yellow fever vaccine responses in identical twins. That source notes: A vaccine T cell response that seemed partly convergent and partly personalized was reported in twins.

Specimen: memory (CD45RO+) T cells sorted from blood. This clonotype was obtained from a woman aged 18-29 years in good health. This chain links TRBV27 with TRBJ1-6, with 9 bases fitting TRBD1. The CDR3, as DNA: TGTGCCAGCAGCCTAAAACTACAGGGGGCAGGATCACCCCTCCACTTT. Translating it yields CASSLKLQGAGSPLHF.